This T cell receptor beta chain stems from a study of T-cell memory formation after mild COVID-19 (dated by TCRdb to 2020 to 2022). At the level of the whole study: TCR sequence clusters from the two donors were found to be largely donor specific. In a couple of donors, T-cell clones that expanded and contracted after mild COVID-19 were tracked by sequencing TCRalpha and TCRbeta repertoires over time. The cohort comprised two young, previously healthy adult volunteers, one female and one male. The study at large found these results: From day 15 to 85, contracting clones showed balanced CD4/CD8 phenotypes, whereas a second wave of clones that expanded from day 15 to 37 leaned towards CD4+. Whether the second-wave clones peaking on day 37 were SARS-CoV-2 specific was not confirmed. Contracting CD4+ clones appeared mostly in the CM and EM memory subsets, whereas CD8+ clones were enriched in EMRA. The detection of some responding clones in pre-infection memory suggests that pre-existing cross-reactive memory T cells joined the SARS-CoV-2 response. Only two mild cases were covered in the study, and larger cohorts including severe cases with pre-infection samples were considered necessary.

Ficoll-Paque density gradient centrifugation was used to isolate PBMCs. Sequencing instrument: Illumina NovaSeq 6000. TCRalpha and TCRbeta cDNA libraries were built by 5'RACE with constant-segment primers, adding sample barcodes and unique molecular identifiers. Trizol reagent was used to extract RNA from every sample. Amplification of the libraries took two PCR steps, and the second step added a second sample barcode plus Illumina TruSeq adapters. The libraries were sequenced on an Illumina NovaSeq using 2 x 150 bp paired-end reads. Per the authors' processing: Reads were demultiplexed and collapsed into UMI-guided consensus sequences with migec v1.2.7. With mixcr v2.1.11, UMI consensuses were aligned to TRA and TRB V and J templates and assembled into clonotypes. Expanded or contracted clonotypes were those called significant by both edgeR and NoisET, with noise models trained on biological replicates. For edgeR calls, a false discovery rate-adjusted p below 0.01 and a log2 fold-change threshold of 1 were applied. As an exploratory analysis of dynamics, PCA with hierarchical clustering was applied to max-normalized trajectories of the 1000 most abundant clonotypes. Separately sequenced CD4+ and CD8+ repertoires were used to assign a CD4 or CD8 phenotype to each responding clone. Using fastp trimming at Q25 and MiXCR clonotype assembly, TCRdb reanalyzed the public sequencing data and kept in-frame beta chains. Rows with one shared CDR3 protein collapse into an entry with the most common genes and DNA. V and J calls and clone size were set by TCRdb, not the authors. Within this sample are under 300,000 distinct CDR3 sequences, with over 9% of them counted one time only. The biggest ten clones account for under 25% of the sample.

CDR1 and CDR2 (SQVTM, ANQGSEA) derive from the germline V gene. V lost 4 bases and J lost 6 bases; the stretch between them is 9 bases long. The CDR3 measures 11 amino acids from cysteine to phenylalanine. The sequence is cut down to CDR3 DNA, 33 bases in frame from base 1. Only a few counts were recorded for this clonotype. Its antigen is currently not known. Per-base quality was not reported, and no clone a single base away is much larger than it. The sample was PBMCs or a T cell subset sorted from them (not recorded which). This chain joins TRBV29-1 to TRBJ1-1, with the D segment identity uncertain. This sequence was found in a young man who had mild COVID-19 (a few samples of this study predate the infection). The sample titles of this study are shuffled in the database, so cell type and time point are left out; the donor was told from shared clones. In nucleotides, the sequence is TGCAGCGTTGTCCGAGTGGCTGAAGCTTTCTTT. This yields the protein CSVVRVAEAFF.